These 11 T cell receptor beta chains originate from one sample sequenced in a study of cytomegalovirus exposure and HLA in healthy donors. Primers for the PCR totalled 60 Vbeta and 13 Jbeta. Method: immunoSEQ multiplex PCR; TCRdb's copy keeps in-frame clones and lacks some. The table records approximately 140,000 clones, around 60% of them present only once. Sample: PBMCs. These receptors were obtained from a woman aged 60 to 75 in good health and CMV-seropositive.

The CDR3 sequence is CATRTSTDTQYF. The DNA of the CDR3 is TGTGCCACTCGCACTAGCACAGATACGCAGTATTTT. The V gene is TRBV28, the J gene TRBJ2-3; D is uncertain. CDR1 and CDR2 from the germline V gene are MDHEN and SYDVKM. Trimming pared 10 bases from V and 0 bases from J, leaving 8 bases between. This CDR3 is 12 amino acids long.

A note on this clone: Other DNA variants within this sample encode the same CDR3. The rearrangement joins TRBV7-2 to TRBJ1-5, with D perhaps matching TRBD1 (5 bases). The CDR3 spans 14 residues. CDR1 and CDR2 from the germline V gene are SGHTA and FQGNSA. V gave up 2 bases and J gave up 7 bases, with 12 bases separating them. CDR3 amino acids: CASSLQGGKQPQHF. The CDR3 DNA reads TGTGCCAGCAGCTTACAGGGAGGTAAGCAGCCCCAGCATTTT.

The chain couples TRBV10-1 to TRBJ1-1; possibly TRBD1 for D (5 bases). Germline V gene lookup returns CDR1 WNHNN and CDR2 SYGVQD (reference sequence). CDR3 length: 11 residues. V lost 10 bases, J lost 1 base, and 7 bases lay in between. CDR3 sequence: CANRRNTEAFF. The CDR3 DNA sequence: TGCGCCAACAGGAGGAACACTGAAGCTTTCTTT.

The CDR3 region is CASSIQGQSANIQYF. CDR3 DNA sequence: TGTGCCAGTAGTATCCAGGGACAGTCAGCAAACATTCAGTACTTC. The chain employs TRBV19 and TRBJ2-4; 7 positions match TRBD1. There are 15 residues in the CDR3. The ends lost 3 bases at V and 6 bases at J; junction bases unmatched: 8. Looked up from germline, CDR1 is LNHDA and CDR2 is SQIVND (reference sequence).

The CDR3 loop reads CASSSPRSSYNEQFF. Here the CDR3 DNA reads TGTGCCAGCAGTTCCCCGAGAAGCTCCTACAATGAGCAGTTCTTC. The chain is built from TRBV6-5 and TRBJ2-1; D unclear. Germline loops: CDR1 MNHEY, CDR2 SVGAGI. The CDR3 extends over 15 amino acids. V was pared by 4 bases and J by 0 bases, with 10 bases between.

The gene calls are TRBV6-5 and TRBJ1-6, with D unresolved. This CDR3 spans 13 amino acids. Trimming shortened V by 2 bases and J by 8 bases, and 7 bases separated the two germline ends. Germline V gene lookup returns CDR1 MNHEY and CDR2 SVGAGI. The CDR3 sequence is CASSYRRDSPLHF. The CDR3 DNA follows: TGTGCCAGCAGTTACCGACGGGATTCACCCCTCCACTTT.

CDR3 protein: CSVEGSGQGAYEQYF. CDR3 DNA: TGCAGCGTTGAAGGCTCGGGACAGGGGGCCTACGAGCAGTACTTC. The V and J genes are TRBV29-1 and TRBJ2-7; 11 bases are shared with TRBD1. CDR3 length: 15 amino acids. V trimming: 1 base; J trimming: 2 bases; junction bases outside the gene matches: 4. The V gene's germline CDR1 is SQVTM and CDR2 ANQGSEA.

This clone was observed a few times. V usage is TRBV4-3 and J usage is TRBJ2-3, with a tentative D call TRBD2 (6 bases). Trimming removed 0 bases at V and 4 bases at J, with 8 bases between. Germline lookup yields CDR1 LGHNA and CDR2 YSLEER. The CDR3 is made up of 14 amino acids. CDR3 residues: CASSQDWRADTQYF. The DNA of the CDR3 is TGCGCCAGCAGCCAAGATTGGAGGGCAGATACGCAGTATTTT.

This chain links TRBV29-1 with TRBJ1-2; no clear D gene. Trimming shortened V by 7 bases and J by 4 bases, and 13 bases separated the two germline ends. This CDR3 comprises 12 residues. Per germline, CDR1 SQVTM and CDR2 ANQGSEA. CDR3 DNA sequence: TGCAGCGGAATAGATCCATCCTATGGCTACACCTTC. The encoded protein is CSGIDPSYGYTF.

This clone came up a few times. V is TRBV7-2 and J is TRBJ2-7; TRBD2 aligns across 8 bases. The CDR3 runs 13 residues. Germline V gene lookup returns CDR1 SGHTA and CDR2 FQGNSA. V lost 4 bases to trimming and J lost 10 bases; unmatched junction nucleotides: 9. The CDR3 spells CASSSRRAGDQYF. CDR3 nucleotides: TGTGCCAGCAGCTCCCGGAGAGCGGGAGACCAGTACTTC.

This rearrangement joins TRBV4-3 to TRBJ1-2, with D possibly being TRBD1 (5 bases). CDR1 is LGHNA, CDR2 YSLEER, per germline. CDR3 length: 13 amino acids. Between the trimmed V and J ends, which lost 1 base and 8 bases, there was a span of 11 bases. The CDR3 here is CASSQAGRGGYTF. CDR3 nucleotides: TGCGCCAGCAGCCAAGCAGGGAGGGGCGGCTACACCTTC.